Each of the 9 T cell receptor beta chains below was sequenced from the same sample in a study of control samples from healthy donors and cancer patients. Clones were sequenced by immunoSEQ multiplex PCR, and TCRdb holds only the in-frame ones, with some missing. Among more than 110,000 clones listed, less than 90% were seen once. The sequenced material came from blood. Receptors were obtained from a woman younger than 45 in good health.

The chain has TRBV30 and TRBJ1-4; TRBD1 matches at 10 bases. V was pared by 3 bases and J by 7 bases, with 14 bases of the junction left unmatched. In germline, CDR1 is GTSNPN, CDR2 SVGIG (reference sequence). The CDR3 extends over 17 amino acids. Written as DNA, the CDR3 is TGTGCCTGGAGGGAGAAGCGTGTGGGGACAGGGGTTGAAAAACTGTTTTTT. Amino acids: CAWREKRVGTGVEKLFF.

The chain links TRBV7-9 to TRBJ2-7, with D uncertain. Trimming shortened V by 4 bases and J by 2 bases, and 12 bases separated the two germline ends. Per the germline V gene, CDR1 is SEHNR and CDR2 is FQNEAQ (reference sequence). CDR3 length: 14 amino acids. The CDR3 DNA is TGTGCCAGCAGCTACGACGGAATCGCCTACGAGCAGTACTTC. This codes for CASSYDGIAYEQYF.

V gene TRBV6-6 combines with J gene TRBJ2-7; 8 bases map to TRBD1. The CDR3 runs 14 residues. V trimming: 6 bases; J trimming: 2 bases; junction bases outside the gene matches: 6. Looked up from germline, CDR1 is MNHNY and CDR2 is SVGAGI (reference sequence). The CDR3 coding sequence is TGTGCCAGCAGCCTTGGACAGGGAACCTACGAGCAGTACTTC. Its translation: CASSLGQGTYEQYF.

This chain joins TRBV20-1 and TRBJ1-5, with D unclear. V was trimmed by 3 bases and J by 1 base, leaving 10 bases between them. Germline assignment: CDR1 DFQATT and CDR2 SNEGSKA (reference sequence). The CDR3 is 14 residues long. The CDR3 sequence: CSASGGESNQPQHF. DNA of the CDR3: TGCAGTGCTAGTGGCGGGGAGAGCAATCAGCCCCAGCATTTT.

This clone was seen a handful of times. The gene calls are TRBV9 and TRBJ2-7, with 8 nucleotides matching TRBD2. Losses at the gene ends were 4 bases for V and 6 bases for J; bases not matched to a gene: 9. Germline V lookup: CDR1 SGDLS, CDR2 YYNGEE. The CDR3 runs 14 residues. DNA of the CDR3: TGTGCCAGCAGCAACCGGGAGGGCCTCTCCGAGCAGTACTTC. Translated: CASSNREGLSEQYF. The variable domain in full, completed from reference TRBV9 and TRBJ2-7, reads DSGVTQTPKHLITATGQRVTLRCSPRSGDLSVYWYQQSLDQGLQFLIQYYNGEERAKGNILERFSAQQFPDLHSELNLSSLELGDSALYFCASSNREGLSEQYFGPGTRLTVT.

This chain links TRBV11-2 with TRBJ2-3, with D tentatively TRBD2 (5 bases). The CDR3 covers 17 residues. Germline values: CDR1 SGHAT, CDR2 FQNNGV. The ends were cut back, 2 bases at V and 2 bases at J, with 17 bases in the middle. The CDR3 is CASSLTWTHPTTDTQYF. The CDR3 DNA reads as TGTGCCAGCAGCTTAACCTGGACTCACCCAACCACAGATACGCAGTATTTT.

The chain employs TRBV6-5 and TRBJ2-7; D perhaps matches TRBD1 (6 bases). CDR3 length equals 14 residues. The ends were cut back, 6 bases at V and 4 bases at J, with 16 bases in the middle. The V gene's germline CDR1 is MNHEY and CDR2 SVGAGI. Here the CDR3 DNA reads TGTGCCAGCAGGGAGGACAGCCAGGATTACGAGCAGTACTTC. This codes for CASREDSQDYEQYF.

The chain employs TRBV10-1 and TRBJ2-5, with D possibly matching TRBD1 (5 bases). The V gene lost 6 bases and the J gene lost 2 bases, with 10 bases spanning the gap. This CDR3 has 13 residues. Germline CDR1 is WNHNN and CDR2 is SYGVQD (reference sequence). This chain's CDR3 is CASRQDPQETQYF. CDR3 DNA sequence: TGCGCCAGCAGACAGGATCCGCAAGAGACCCAGTACTTC.

The chain couples TRBV2 to TRBJ2-1; D might be TRBD2 (6 bases). Germline CDR1 SNHLY, CDR2 FYNNEI. Trimming left V 5 bases short and J 0 bases short, with 11 bases between. CDR3 length: 15 residues. The CDR3 reads CASSYRDFSYNEQFF. The CDR3, as DNA: TGTGCCAGCAGTTACCGGGACTTCTCCTACAATGAGCAGTTCTTC.